This T cell receptor (beta chain) appears in the sequencing data of a study of T cells expressing NK-cell markers. Study overall: Eight donors were sequenced, seven testing HCMV-seropositive and one testing seronegative.

Production of TCR beta cDNA relied on 5'RACE template switching with UMIs. TCRdb re-called the 5' RACE reads; every CDR3 protein appears as one record, without DNA. The table lists fewer than 550,000 distinct CDR3 sequences. CDR3 length: 14 amino acids. CDR1 and CDR2 (germline): ENHRY, SYGVKD. The sample was blood T cells: a sorted CD56 or NKG2C T cell subset, CD4+ or CD8+ T cells, or bulk PBMC T cells (not recorded which). The sequence was collected from a woman between 50 and 59 years old in good health. V is TRBV10-3 and J is TRBJ1-1; checking the TCRdb D call of TRBD1 is not possible without DNA. This chain's CDR3 is CAIRPGGQDTEAFF.